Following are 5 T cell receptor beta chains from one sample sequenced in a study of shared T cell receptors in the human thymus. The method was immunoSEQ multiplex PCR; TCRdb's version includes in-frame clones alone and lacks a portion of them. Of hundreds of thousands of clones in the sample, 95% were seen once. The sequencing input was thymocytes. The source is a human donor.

In DNA form, the CDR3 reads TGTGCCAGCAGTGAAACCCCTACAATGAACACTGAAGCTTTCTTT. Translated, it gives CASSETPTMNTEAFF. V usage is TRBV6-1 and J usage is TRBJ1-1, with D unresolved. There are 15 residues in the CDR3. The ends were cut back, 2 bases at V and 0 bases at J, with 10 bases in the middle. Germline CDR1 and CDR2: MNHNS and SASEGT.

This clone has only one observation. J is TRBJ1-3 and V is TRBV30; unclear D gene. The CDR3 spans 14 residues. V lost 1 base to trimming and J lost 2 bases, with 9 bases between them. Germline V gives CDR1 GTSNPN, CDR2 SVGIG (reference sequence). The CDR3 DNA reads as TGTGCCTGGAGTGCGGGCGGGCCTGGAAACACCATATATTTT. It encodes CAWSAGGPGNTIYF.

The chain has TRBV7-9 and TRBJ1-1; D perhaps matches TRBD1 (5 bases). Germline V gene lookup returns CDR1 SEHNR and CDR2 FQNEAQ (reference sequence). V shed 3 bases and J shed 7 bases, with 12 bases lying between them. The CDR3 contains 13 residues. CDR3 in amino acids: CASSFGGRGEAFF. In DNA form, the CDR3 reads TGTGCCAGCAGCTTTGGGGGTAGGGGTGAAGCTTTCTTT.

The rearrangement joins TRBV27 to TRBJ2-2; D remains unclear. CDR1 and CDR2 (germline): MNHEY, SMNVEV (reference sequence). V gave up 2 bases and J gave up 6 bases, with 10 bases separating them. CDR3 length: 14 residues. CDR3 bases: TGTGCCAGCAGTTTAGTCGTGGATGCCGGGGAGCTGTTTTTT. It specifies CASSLVVDAGELFF.

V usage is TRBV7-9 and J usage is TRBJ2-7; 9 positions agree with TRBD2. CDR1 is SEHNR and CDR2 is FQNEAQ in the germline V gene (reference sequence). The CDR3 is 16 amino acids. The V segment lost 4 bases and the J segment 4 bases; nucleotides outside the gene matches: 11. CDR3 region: CASSSPCPTSGYEQYF. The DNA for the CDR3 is TGTGCCAGCAGCTCACCATGTCCGACTAGCGGATACGAGCAGTACTTC.